This TCR beta chain came from a study of cytomegalovirus exposure and HLA in healthy donors (dated by TCRdb to the late 2010s). As for the study more broadly: According to an earlier analysis of several hundred of the donors, about 179 million T cells yielded 120 million or so unique TCR beta sequences and approximately 300 Gb of sequence data. Of the approximately 400 genotyped donors, 65% to 90% were placed in the genetic ancestry cluster associated with self-reported Caucasian donors. Genome-wide SNP genotypes for about 65% of the roughly 670 donors were used in a later genetic analysis, which treated that subset as a discovery cohort. Across about 380 genotyped donors of the cohort, an average of approximately 240,000 unique TCR beta nucleotide sequences per donor were sequenced, and roughly a sixth of those sequences were non-productive. An early release covering roughly 640 HLA-typed donors comprised about 310 gigabases of sequencing data and 85 million or so unique TCR sequences. Because of strong linkage in the cohort, roughly five DR-DQ haplotypes were treated as single units for association and clustering. The study was designed to test whether signatures of past pathogen exposure could be identified by cataloging public T cell receptors. In the later analysis, no new phenotypic data were used to find candidate immune exposures; instead, reliance was placed on TCR beta sequences and their occurrence across donors. Donor age, sex, ethnicity and CMV serostatus were compiled alongside the repertoire data. High-throughput TCR immunosequencing, statistical association of individual TCRs with disease status, and machine learning were combined to predict cytomegalovirus infection status. In addition to the first cohort of 650 to 800 subjects, a separate validation cohort of over 90 different subjects was used. The T cell repertoires of 666 subjects were profiled by immunosequencing and related to cytomegalovirus serostatus. Every discovery cohort repertoire had been produced on one sequencing platform. The number of typed donors differed by locus: about 620-630 for A, B, C, DRB1 and DQB1; some 500 for DQA1; approximately 600 for DPA1; and some 470 for DPB1. In a later analysis, previously published TCR beta repertoires from 666 donors were re-analyzed and high-resolution HLA genotyping was added so that TCR occurrence patterns could be studied. In an earlier analysis of over 550 of the donors, high-throughput TCR beta sequencing was used to judge whether each TCR beta V gene segment behaved as functional or pseudogenic. HLA typing included class I and class II loci at four-digit resolution.

The cohort was made up of 666 healthy bone marrow donors. All cohort members were sampled while nominally healthy, although unrecorded immune exposures were likely present. The donor tested CMV seropositive, placing the donor among the 250 to 350 seropositive members of the cohort. Each donor provided a peripheral blood sample, and peripheral blood mononuclear cells were used for TCR beta sequencing. The Qiagen DNeasy Blood Extraction Kit was used to extract genomic DNA from the blood cell samples. A word on this clone: It lacks a known antigen. The record has no base qualities; no much larger clone is one base away.

Study-level results and caveats: Compared with equally common non-associated chains, HLA-associated TCR beta chains in a later analysis were more clonally expanded and had lower generation probabilities. The authors suggested that the approach could potentially be generalized to other disease states and immunological phenotypes. CMV serostatus was the only immune exposure information available for the cohort. A cluster of highly shared sequence variants was judged likely to represent a technical artifact of the sequencing pipeline. In the study, about 150 TCR beta chains were listed as associated with cytomegalovirus. Because HLA typing was missing for some donors at each locus, association tests included only the typed subset. Most TCR sequences were seen in very few donors, while some public TCRs were found in many individuals. According to a later analysis, most CMV-associated TCR beta chains appeared to be HLA-restricted, and the HLA associations seemed to be driven largely by CMV exposure. In a later analysis, the rate of TCR association differed among HLA loci, with DRB1 alleles having the most associated TCRs and HLA-C alleles having the fewest. Because counts were too low, seventeen rarely observed V segments, including chromosome 9 orphons, were excluded from the earlier analysis of some 590 of the donors. Cytomegalovirus status was reported to be diagnosed by the classifier with high specificity and sensitivity in both the original and validation cohorts. In a later analysis, several top co-occurrence clusters were reported to appear linked to parvovirus B19, influenza, CMV and Epstein-Barr virus. Strong co-occurrence of HLA alleles, especially DR and DQ, made assigning TCR associations to individual alleles difficult. Correlated functional status among segregating V segments might be attributable to linkage disequilibrium, but an unknown experimental factor could not be ruled out. In this cohort, only TCR beta chains were sequenced, and detectable features were limited by the absence of alpha or paired-chain data. In a later analysis, some 17,000 TCR beta sequences were associated with specific HLA alleles at a false discovery rate of 0.05. The presence/absence analyses assumed that sequencing depth was roughly uniform across donors, and that assumption may not be true. V-gene and J-gene trimming of TCR beta chains was associated with a missense DCLRE1C variant in a later genetic analysis, and the association was replicated in an independent cohort. A later genetic analysis reported fewer N-insertions in productive TCRs among donors in an Asian-associated ancestry cluster than the roughly 690-donor mean. A further reported finding was that TCR beta sequences accurately predicted the HLA-A and HLA-B alleles for most subjects in the first cohort. A few of the identified cytomegalovirus-associated TCR beta chains were confirmed in vitro to be specific for cytomegalovirus antigens. An earlier analysis of roughly 570 of the donors showed that most TCR beta V segments appeared in productive rearrangements either about 90% or about 30% of the time, which broadly matched IMGT annotations. Because the 87-base-pair reads could not distinguish some IMGT-functional V segments, including TRBV6-2 and TRBV6-3, those segments were excluded.

The library was generated by the immunoSEQ multiplex PCR assay. For the multiplex PCR, a mixture combining 60 forward primers for TCR Vbeta segments and 13 reverse primers for TCR Jbeta segments was used. The CDR3 region of rearranged TCR beta genes was amplified from genomic DNA with a multiplex PCR assay. Amplified TCR beta libraries were sequenced as 87-base-pair reads on the Illumina HiSeq System. In the paper's pipeline: A later analysis counted about 82 million unique TCR beta chains across the 650 to 700 repertoires, and 9 million to 14 million of these chains were shared by at least two donors. Raw reads were error-corrected and collapsed into unique sequences by a nearest-neighbor algorithm in which closely related sequences were merged to remove PCR and sequencing errors. To assign V, D and J gene segments, CDR3 sequences were aligned to IMGT reference sequences. For a sequence to be retained, a match of at least six nucleotides to both a V gene segment and a J gene segment was required. Rearrangements were called productive when the CDR3 lacked stop codons and stayed in frame with V and J; all others were non-productive. Following IMGT convention, CDR3 was defined as the stretch from the second conserved V-encoded cysteine up to the conserved J-encoded phenylalanine. In an earlier analysis of more than 550 of the donors, sequences lacking an unambiguous match to a single V gene segment were excluded. In an earlier analysis of approximately 610 of the donors, V segments were called functional above 56.7% productive rearrangements and were called segregating when the between-donor standard deviation exceeded 5%. A statistical classification framework was built to diagnose cytomegalovirus status from the catalog of TCR beta chain sequences. V and J gene assignment, in a later analysis, came from comparing TCR nucleotide sequences with IMGT/GENE-DB human TR gene sequences. The TCRdist pipeline was used in a later analysis to assign CDR3 sequences and most-parsimonious VDJ recombination scenarios. In a later analysis, every TCR beta chain was defined by the combination of its CDR3 amino acid sequence and its V-gene family, and reads without a unique V-gene family were dropped. As a way to deal with suspected cross-contamination and a sequencing artifact, a later analysis dropped 450 to 600 nucleotide sequences that were highly shared and had low generation probability. In a later analysis, a clonal expansion index was calculated for each public chain from normalized within-repertoire ranks of inferred template counts. Generation probabilities in a later analysis came from a VDJ recombination model fitted to out-of-frame rearrangements, and those results were checked against IGoR. In a later analysis, TCR-TCR, TCR-HLA and TCR-CMV co-occurrence was scored with hypergeometric tests, and a repertoire-size bias correction was applied to TCR pairs. A later analysis estimated false discovery rates by permuting HLA or CMV assignments 20 times. In a later analysis, co-occurring TCRs were grouped using DBSCAN, and TCRdist sequence similarity was added for clustering within HLA-allele-positive subsets. Co-occurrence clustering excluded repertoires with fewer than 30,000 or more than 120,000 public chains, plus five with anomalous nucleotide sharing. The table was pulled from immuneACCESS by TCRdb, which kept in-frame rearrangements only. Such tables lose some clones; where checked, under half of the loss comes from unresolved V genes, and the rest has no known cause. The V and J calls and clone size are taken from that table; D and trimming were inferred from the DNA. The sample has around 130,000 clones on record, more than 60% of them singletons. The top ten clonotypes cover approximately 2.1% of the sample.

Sequences MNHNY (CDR1) and SVGAGI (CDR2) are obtained from the germline V gene (reference sequence). Deletion took 3 bases off V and 2 bases off J, with a span of 11 bases between the germline ends. The CDR3 numbers 15 residues from cysteine through phenylalanine. The read is trimmed to its CDR3 DNA, 45 bases read in frame from base 1. Sequenced: PBMCs. This clonotype was obtained from a woman aged 40 to 55 in good health and CMV-seropositive. The chain links TRBV6-6 with TRBJ1-3; 5 matching bases give a weak D call of TRBD1. CDR3 loop: CASSYSTATGNTIYF. The sequence in DNA is TGTGCCAGCAGTTATTCGACAGCGACTGGAAACACCATATATTTT.